The 14 T cell receptor beta chains below all came from one sample that was sequenced in a study of PD-1 blockade in classical Hodgkin lymphoma. Noted time point: cycle 4 day 1 (C4D1), after less than seven weeks of nivolumab. The patients all showed relapse after autologous stem cell transplantation, while their brentuximab vedotin exposure varied. This table comes from immunoSEQ multiplex PCR, and its TCRdb copy is limited to in-frame clones, with some not included. The table shows 100,000 or so clones, with 90% occurring only once. This specimen consisted of peripheral blood mononuclear cells (PBMCs), obtained before the fourth cycle of nivolumab. The receptor source for this set is a human donor with classical Hodgkin lymphoma.

This chain uses TRBV11-2 with TRBJ1-1; tentatively, D is TRBD1 (6 bases). V gave up 1 base and J gave up 5 bases, with 14 bases separating them. The CDR3 consists of 15 residues. CDR1 is SGHAT, CDR2 FQNNGV, per germline. CDR3 DNA sequence: TGTGCCAGCAGCTTAGCGCCGGGGAGGGGGACTGAAGCTTTCTTT. It specifies CASSLAPGRGTEAFF.

The chain's CDR3 is CASRPGSNQPQHF. In DNA, the CDR3 is TGTGCCAGCAGGCCGGGGAGCAATCAGCCCCAGCATTTT. The rearrangement uses TRBV6-6 and TRBJ1-5; no firm D call. Deletions cut 6 bases from V and 1 base from J, with 7 bases between. The CDR3 length is 13 residues. Germline loops: CDR1 MNHNY, CDR2 SVGAGI (reference sequence).

The chain uses TRBV2 and TRBJ1-5; D not resolved. V was pared by 1 base and J by 4 bases, with 5 bases between. The CDR3 has 13 amino acids. Germline values: CDR1 SNHLY, CDR2 FYNNEI. The CDR3 here is CASSEGTNQPQHF. CDR3 sequence (DNA): TGTGCCAGCAGTGAAGGGACTAATCAGCCCCAGCATTTT.

This rearrangement joins TRBV11-3 to TRBJ2-7; TRBD1 aligns across 7 bases. The germline CDR1 and CDR2 sequences are SGHNT and YENEEA. This CDR3 spans 15 amino acids. Germline trimming cut 3 bases from V and 2 bases from J; bases unmatched to any gene: 7. The CDR3: CASSFGSGGAYEQYF. The CDR3 nucleotides read TGTGCCAGCAGCTTTGGGTCAGGGGGAGCCTACGAGCAGTACTTC.

The rearrangement uses TRBV5-1 and TRBJ2-3; TRBD2 matches at 7 bases. This CDR3 has 15 residues. The germline V gene has CDR1 SGHRS and CDR2 YFSETQ. V was clipped by 0 bases and J by 4 bases; unmatched bases: 5. The CDR3 region has the DNA TGCGCCAGCAGCTTGGAGGCAGCGGGGTCAGATACGCAGTATTTT. It specifies CASSLEAAGSDTQYF.

J is TRBJ2-5 and V is TRBV5-4; 10 bases agree with TRBD1. CDR1 is SGHNT and CDR2 is YYREEE in the germline V gene (reference sequence). The V gene end was trimmed by 4 bases and the J gene end by 5 bases; junction bases not matched to a gene: 5. This CDR3 has 14 amino acids. The CDR3 DNA is TGTGCCAGCAGCGCCCCGACAGGGGGCGAGACCCAGTACTTC. Protein product: CASSAPTGGETQYF.

The chain has TRBV7-9 and TRBJ1-3; D not resolved. V lost 4 bases and J 0 bases, leaving 22 bases between the germline ends. Germline V gives CDR1 SEHNR, CDR2 FQNEAQ (reference sequence). The CDR3 consists of 19 residues. The CDR3 protein is CASSSLLYMASRSGNTIYF. The CDR3 coding sequence is TGTGCCAGCAGCTCCCTGTTATATATGGCCAGCCGCTCTGGAAACACCATATATTTT.

V usage is TRBV27 and J usage is TRBJ1-1, with D hard to call. The germline CDR1 and CDR2 sequences are MNHEY and SMNVEV (reference sequence). CDR3 size: 11 residues. The V end was cut by 11 bases, the J end by 5 bases, with 12 bases between. The chain's CDR3 is CAAERGTEAFF. DNA of the CDR3: TGTGCCGCCGAAAGAGGGACTGAAGCTTTCTTT.

J is TRBJ2-3 and V is TRBV6-1, with D hard to call. V was trimmed by 4 bases and J by 9 bases, leaving 14 bases between them. This CDR3 has 13 residues. The germline V gene has CDR1 MNHNS and CDR2 SASEGT. The DNA of the CDR3 is TGTGCCAGCAGTGCGAGTGGGGTGGACACGCAGTATTTT. This encodes CASSASGVDTQYF.

The chain employs TRBV10-2 and TRBJ1-2, with D perhaps matching TRBD1 (6 bases). V shed 9 bases and J shed 5 bases, with 25 bases lying between them. The CDR3 has 16 residues. Germline V gives CDR1 WSHSY, CDR2 SAAADI. CDR3 residues: CASSLPPTGAGYGYTF. The CDR3 nucleotides read TGCGCCAGTTCTCTCCCCCCGACAGGCGCGGGGTATGGCTACACCTTC.

The V call is TRBV5-4, the J call TRBJ2-3; TRBD2 is a possible D gene (6 bases). The CDR3 is 15 residues long. Germline V CDR1 and CDR2: SGHNT, YYREEE (reference sequence). Trimming pared 4 bases from V and 2 bases from J, leaving 14 bases between. CDR3: CASSGEVSNTDTQYF. In DNA, the CDR3 is TGTGCCAGCAGCGGGGAGGTGTCCAACACAGATACGCAGTATTTT.

This clone was recorded a few times. In DNA form, the CDR3 reads TGTGCCTGGAGCGACCGGGACACATACAATGAGCAGTTCTTC. Translated, it gives CAWSDRDTYNEQFF. V usage is TRBV30 and J usage is TRBJ2-1, with a weak D call TRBD1 (6 bases). The length of the CDR3 is 14 residues. V was cut by 3 bases and J by 4 bases, with 13 bases left in between. Germline V CDR1 and CDR2: GTSNPN, SVGIG (reference sequence).

This clone was seen a single time. This chain links TRBV19 with TRBJ1-3; TRBD1 agrees at 7 bases. Germline V gene data show CDR1 as LNHDA and CDR2 as SQIVND (reference sequence). V was clipped by 7 bases and J by 1 base; unmatched bases: 7. This CDR3 region has 15 residues. The CDR3 here is CASIPDRESGNTIYF. The CDR3 DNA reads TGTGCCAGTATCCCCGACAGGGAATCTGGAAACACCATATATTTT.

This rearrangement joins TRBV18 to TRBJ2-7; TRBD1 is a possible D gene (7 bases). The CDR3 runs to 16 residues. Germline assignment: CDR1 KGHSH and CDR2 LQKENI. V dropped 1 base and J dropped 4 bases, with 17 bases sitting between them. DNA of the CDR3: TGTGCCAGCTCACCACGGGCGGTACAGGGGACTTACGAGCAGTACTTC. Translation: CASSPRAVQGTYEQYF.